The 26 T cell receptor beta chains below come from one sample, sequenced in a study of blood T cell repertoires in COVID-19. Libraries were prepared by immunoSEQ multiplex PCR; TCRdb keeps only in-frame clonotypes and omits some of them. The repertoire includes over 250,000 clones, approximately 86% of them detected once, and around 12% sits in the top ten. Sequencing was carried out using peripheral blood. The receptors originated from a woman in her 70s with COVID-19, enrolled during active disease.

The chain carries TRBV18 and TRBJ2-1; D remains ambiguous. The CDR3 loop spans 12 amino acids. CDR1 and CDR2 from the germline V gene are KGHSH and LQKENI. V lost 1 base and J 10 bases, leaving 8 bases between the germline ends. The CDR3 spells CASSPRANEQFF. The DNA for the CDR3 is TGTGCCAGCTCACCACGAGCCAACGAGCAGTTCTTC.

This sequence joins TRBV27 and TRBJ1-2; TRBD1 might be the D (6 bases). The CDR3 consists of 13 residues. V lost 5 bases, J lost 7 bases, and 14 bases lay in between. Germline V gene data show CDR1 as MNHEY and CDR2 as SMNVEV (reference sequence). The CDR3 spells CASSPLGGGGYTF. The DNA for the CDR3 is TGTGCCAGCAGTCCCTTAGGGGGGGGTGGCTACACCTTC.

The J gene is TRBJ1-3, the V gene TRBV6-2 or TRBV6-3; D might be TRBD1 (6 bases). CDR1 MNHEY and CDR2 SVGEGT come from the germline V gene. This CDR3 has 16 amino acids. The ends were cut back, 6 bases at V and 1 base at J, with 16 bases in the middle. The CDR3 sequence: CASSPLDSKSGNTIYF. The CDR3 nucleotides are TGTGCCAGCAGCCCCTTGGACAGCAAATCTGGAAACACCATATATTTT.

This clone occurred a few times. This chain uses TRBV5-1 with TRBJ1-6, with TRBD1 identical over 7 bases. Germline assignment: CDR1 SGHRS and CDR2 YFSETQ. The CDR3 is 17 amino acids. V was pared by 1 base and J by 6 bases, with 10 bases of the junction left unmatched. The DNA of the CDR3 is TGCGCCAGCAGCTTGTTTCCACAAACAGGGGCTAATTCACCCCTCCACTTT. It specifies CASSLFPQTGANSPLHF.

The V gene is TRBV19, the J gene TRBJ1-5, with 9 bases that match TRBD1. V lost 4 bases, J lost 4 bases, and 5 bases stayed unmatched. CDR1 is LNHDA, CDR2 SQIVND, per germline (reference sequence). The CDR3 consists of 15 residues. CDR3 DNA: TGTGCCAGTAGTACCAGCGGACAGGGGAATCAGCCCCAGCATTTT. Amino acid sequence: CASSTSGQGNQPQHF.

The V and J genes are TRBV7-2 and TRBJ2-5, with D unclear. CDR1 and CDR2 from the germline V gene are SGHTA and FQGNSA. V was pared by 0 bases and J by 5 bases, with 7 bases between. CDR3 size: 13 residues. CDR3 amino acids: CASSLAFLETQYF. The CDR3 DNA follows: TGTGCCAGCAGCTTAGCGTTCCTGGAGACCCAGTACTTC.

V gene TRBV5-1 combines with J gene TRBJ1-4; D gene unclear. In germline, CDR1 is SGHRS, CDR2 YFSETQ. V lost 3 bases, J lost 2 bases, and 8 bases lay in between. This CDR3 is 14 amino acids long. The CDR3 nucleotides are TGCGCCAGCAGCTATCTAGGTACTAATGAAAAACTGTTTTTT. Translation: CASSYLGTNEKLFF.

This clone showed up just a few times. V gene TRBV7-2 combines with J gene TRBJ2-7; 7 nucleotides align to TRBD2. The ends lost 4 bases at V and 0 bases at J; junction bases unmatched: 3. Germline V gene sequence: CDR1 SGHTA, CDR2 FQGNSA. The CDR3 runs to 14 residues. CDR3 DNA sequence: TGTGCCAGCAGCTCCCAGCGGGACTCCTACGAGCAGTACTTC. Its translation is CASSSQRDSYEQYF. Supplemented by reference TRBV7-2 and TRBJ2-7, the full variable domain reads GAGVSQSPSNKVTEKGKDVELRCDPISGHTALYWYRQSLGQGLEFLIYFQGNSAPDKSGLPSDRFSAERTGGSVSTLTIQRTQQEDSAVYLCASSSQRDSYEQYFGPGTRLTVT.

The chain links TRBV5-8 to TRBJ1-4; 10 nucleotides line up with TRBD1. CDR3 length equals 15 residues. Per the germline V gene, CDR1 is SGHTS and CDR2 is YDEGEE. Trimming at V came to 5 bases and at J to 6 bases, leaving 7 bases not matched to a gene. The CDR3 DNA follows: TGTGCCAGCAGGAGGGGACAGGGGTTGGATGAAAAACTGTTTTTT. This codes for CASRRGQGLDEKLFF.

The chain employs TRBV30 and TRBJ1-2; D uncertain. Germline assignment: CDR1 GTSNPN and CDR2 SVGIG (reference sequence). The length of the CDR3 is 13 residues. V shed 4 bases and J shed 3 bases, with 12 bases lying between them. The CDR3 sequence is CAWTSGFDYGYTF. CDR3 nucleotide sequence: TGTGCCTGGACGTCGGGATTCGACTATGGCTACACCTTC.

The V and J genes are TRBV7-6 and TRBJ2-2, with D perhaps matching TRBD1 (5 bases). The germline V and J ends were trimmed by 6 bases and 5 bases, with 16 bases remaining between them. This CDR3 spans 15 amino acids. Germline loops: CDR1 SGHVS, CDR2 FNYEAQ. CDR3: CASSSPARGTGELFF. Here the CDR3 DNA reads TGTGCCAGCAGTTCTCCAGCAAGGGGAACCGGGGAGCTGTTTTTT. The variable domain in full, with the rest retrieved from reference TRBV7-6 and TRBJ2-2, is GAGVSQSPRYKVTKRGQDVALRCDPISGHVSLYWYRQALGQGPEFLTYFNYEAQQDKSGLPNDRFSAERPEGSISTLTIQRTEQRDSAMYRCASSSPARGTGELFFGEGSRLTVL.

The sample holds many counts of this clone. The CDR3 reads CATSDAGQGANYGYTF. In DNA, the CDR3 is TGTGCCACCAGTGATGCGGGACAGGGGGCAAACTATGGCTACACCTTC. This rearrangement joins TRBV24-1 to TRBJ1-2; 12 bases agree with TRBD1. Germline V gene data show CDR1 as KGHDR and CDR2 as SFDVKD. V was clipped by 3 bases and J by 2 bases; unmatched bases: 3. CDR3 length: 16 amino acids.

This sequence joins TRBV24-1 and TRBJ2-7; D remains unclear. V was trimmed by 2 bases and J by 5 bases, leaving 12 bases between them. In germline, CDR1 is KGHDR, CDR2 SFDVKD. The CDR3 totals 14 residues. The CDR3 DNA sequence: TGTGCCACCAGTGATTGGCAGAGGTCGGACGAGCAGTACTTC. It is translated as CATSDWQRSDEQYF.

CDR3 nucleotide sequence: TGTGCCAGCAGTCCCCTCGTCGCGGTGGAGCAGACCCAGTACTTC. Amino acid sequence: CASSPLVAVEQTQYF. The rearrangement joins TRBV7-2 to TRBJ2-5; no clear D gene. V was trimmed by 6 bases and J by 6 bases, leaving 20 bases between them. The CDR3 sequence is 15 residues long. Germline V gene sequence: CDR1 SGHTA, CDR2 FQGNSA.

The chain links TRBV5-1 to TRBJ1-2; 9 bases map to TRBD1. This CDR3 contains 14 residues. The ends lost 1 base at V and 8 bases at J; junction bases unmatched: 6. Germline loops: CDR1 SGHRS, CDR2 YFSETQ. The CDR3 here is CASSLTGGAEGYTF. The CDR3 bases are TGCGCCAGCAGCTTGACAGGGGGCGCAGAGGGCTACACCTTC.

This sequence joins TRBV4-1 and TRBJ2-7; 10 positions match TRBD2. Unmatched junction bases numbered 11, after V lost 0 bases and J lost 0 bases. Germline values: CDR1 MGHRA, CDR2 YSYEKL. This CDR3 comprises 19 residues. The CDR3: CASSQDRRTSGVSSYEQYF. CDR3 sequence (DNA): TGCGCCAGCAGCCAAGATAGGAGGACTAGCGGAGTGAGCTCCTACGAGCAGTACTTC.

This clone was seen a few times. The chain employs TRBV19 and TRBJ1-6; unclear D gene. Trimming left V 8 bases short and J 7 bases short, with 6 bases between. The CDR3 spans 11 residues. Germline V gene data show CDR1 as LNHDA and CDR2 as SQIVND (reference sequence). CDR3 sequence (DNA): TGTGCCAGTTCCGGGAATTCACCCCTCCACTTT. Protein: CASSGNSPLHF.

V and J are TRBV6-5 and TRBJ1-6, with TRBD1 identical over 9 bases. Germline V lookup: CDR1 MNHEY, CDR2 SVGAGI. The CDR3 contains 14 residues. With 6 bases clipped from V and 7 bases from J, the junction kept 4 bases outside the gene matches. CDR3 sequence: CASSKTGGNSPLHF. Here the CDR3 DNA reads TGTGCCAGCAGCAAGACAGGGGGGAATTCACCCCTCCACTTT.

The chain combines TRBV27 with TRBJ2-2; 15 bases are shared with TRBD2. V lost 5 bases, J lost 0 bases, and 7 bases stayed unmatched. CDR1 MNHEY and CDR2 SMNVEV come from the germline V gene (reference sequence). CDR3 size: 19 residues. The CDR3 spells CASSARTSGGVSNTGELFF. The DNA for the CDR3 is TGTGCCAGCAGTGCCCGGACTAGCGGGGGGGTTTCGAACACCGGGGAGCTGTTTTTT.

The chain links TRBV7-8 to TRBJ2-7; D possibly corresponds to TRBD1 (5 bases). The CDR3 has 15 residues. Germline V gives CDR1 SGHVS, CDR2 FQNEAQ. Trimming pared 5 bases from V and 1 base from J, leaving 15 bases between. The CDR3 loop is CASSQEQGGSYEQYF. The CDR3 DNA reads as TGTGCCAGCAGCCAGGAGCAGGGTGGTTCCTACGAGCAGTACTTC.

The CDR3 spells CASSSRLAGGYNEQFF. For the CDR3, the DNA is TGTGCCAGCAGCTCCCGACTAGCGGGGGGGTACAATGAGCAGTTCTTC. The rearrangement joins TRBV4-2 to TRBJ2-1; 14 bases agree with TRBD2. Germline CDR1 LGHNA, CDR2 YNFKEQ. The V segment lost 5 bases and the J segment 4 bases; nucleotides outside the gene matches: 4. The CDR3 runs to 16 residues.

The V gene is TRBV27, the J gene TRBJ2-5; possibly TRBD2 for D (5 bases). Germline CDR1 is MNHEY and CDR2 is SMNVEV (reference sequence). The CDR3 sequence is 13 residues long. Trimming cost V 5 bases and J 5 bases, with 12 bases left between them. CDR3 residues: CASSPPSGETQYF. The CDR3 bases are TGTGCCAGCAGTCCACCCTCGGGGGAGACCCAGTACTTC.

The V and J genes are TRBV10-3 and TRBJ1-3; D may be TRBD1 (6 bases). Germline V gene data show CDR1 as ENHRY and CDR2 as SYGVKD. Trimming left V 3 bases short and J 3 bases short, with 12 bases between. The CDR3 runs 15 residues. The CDR3 bases are TGTGCCATCAGTGAAGGGGGGGGATTTGGAAACACCATATATTTT. As protein: CAISEGGGFGNTIYF.

The chain combines TRBV18 with TRBJ1-1; TRBD1 aligns across 9 bases. This CDR3 spans 18 amino acids. V gave up 6 bases and J gave up 0 bases; unmatched junction bases: 14. Germline lookup yields CDR1 KGHSH and CDR2 LQKENI. CDR3 residues: CASSQQFSGTGMNTEAFF. CDR3 sequence (DNA): TGTGCCAGCTCCCAACAATTCTCCGGGACAGGGATGAACACTGAAGCTTTCTTT. Supplemented by reference TRBV18 and TRBJ1-1, the full variable domain reads NAGVMQNPRHLVRRRGQEARLRCSPMKGHSHVYWYRQLPEEGLKFMVYLQKENIIDESGMPKERFSAEFPKEGPSILRIQQVVRGDSAAYFCASSQQFSGTGMNTEAFFGQGTRLTVV.

The rearrangement links TRBV13 to TRBJ2-5; 11 nucleotides line up with TRBD2. V lost 0 bases, J lost 12 bases, and 6 bases stayed unmatched. The CDR3 length is 14 residues. Germline CDR1 PRHDT, CDR2 FYEKMQ (reference sequence). CDR3 coding DNA: TGTGCCAGCAGCTTAGGGACTAGCGGGGATAGGGAGTACTTC. It is translated as CASSLGTSGDREYF. The entire variable domain, with the rest obtained from reference TRBV13 and TRBJ2-5, is as follows: AAGVIQSPRHLIKEKRETATLKCYPIPRHDTVYWYQQGPGQDPQFLISFYEKMQSDKGSIPDRFSAQQFSDYHSELNMSSLELGDSALYFCASSLGTSGDREYFGPGTRLLVL.

The gene calls are TRBV14 and TRBJ2-7; D perhaps matches TRBD2 (6 bases). The CDR3 runs 11 residues. Germline assignment: CDR1 SGHDN and CDR2 FVKESK. Trimming shortened V by 4 bases and J by 6 bases, and 7 bases separated the two germline ends. The CDR3, as DNA: TGTGCCAGCAGCCTGGGGGGCGAGCAGTACTTC. This codes for CASSLGGEQYF.